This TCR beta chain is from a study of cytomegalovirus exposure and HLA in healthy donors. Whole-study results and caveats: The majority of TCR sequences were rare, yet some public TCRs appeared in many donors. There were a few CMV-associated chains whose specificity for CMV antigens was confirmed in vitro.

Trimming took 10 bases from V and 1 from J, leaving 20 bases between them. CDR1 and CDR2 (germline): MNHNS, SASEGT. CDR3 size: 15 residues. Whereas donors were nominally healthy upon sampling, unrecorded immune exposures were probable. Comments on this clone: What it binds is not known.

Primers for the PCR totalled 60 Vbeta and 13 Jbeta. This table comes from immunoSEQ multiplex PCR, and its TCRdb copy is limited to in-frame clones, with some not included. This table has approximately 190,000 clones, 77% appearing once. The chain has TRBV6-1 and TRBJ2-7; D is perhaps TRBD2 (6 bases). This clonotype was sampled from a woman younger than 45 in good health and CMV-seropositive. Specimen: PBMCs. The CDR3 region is CATLRGGAVSYEQYF. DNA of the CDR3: TGTGCCACACTACGGGGCGGGGCCGTTTCCTACGAGCAGTACTTC.